Shown below are 30 T cell receptor beta chains from a single sample sequenced in a study of blood T cell repertoires in COVID-19. Assay: immunoSEQ multiplex PCR; the TCRdb copy retains only in-frame clones and omits some. The sample yields about 190,000 clones, around 85% seen once. The sample was peripheral blood. These TCRs come from a man aged 30 to 39 with acute or convalescent COVID-19.

This clone is a singleton in its sample. This chain joins TRBV28 and TRBJ2-3, with D perhaps matching TRBD1 (6 bases). V shed 5 bases and J shed 0 bases, with 18 bases lying between them. The CDR3 covers 17 residues. Germline V gene data show CDR1 as MDHEN and CDR2 as SYDVKM. The CDR3 nucleotides read TGTGCCAGCAGTCCCAGCCCCCGGGACATTAGCACAGATACGCAGTATTTT. Amino acids: CASSPSPRDISTDTQYF.

The rearrangement joins TRBV5-4 to TRBJ2-2; 9 positions agree with TRBD2. Germline trimming cut 6 bases from V and 7 bases from J; bases unmatched to any gene: 13. Germline CDR1 SGHNT, CDR2 YYREEE (reference sequence). CDR3 length: 16 amino acids. Here the CDR3 DNA reads TGTGCCAGCACCCCCAGGGGCGGGAGGGCGGACGGGGAGCTGTTTTTT. It is translated as CASTPRGGRADGELFF.

The DNA for the CDR3 is TGTGCCAGCAGGGGAGGACAGGGCTCCTACGAGCAGTACTTC. Translating it yields CASRGGQGSYEQYF. The genes are TRBV2 and TRBJ2-7; TRBD1 aligns across 8 bases. V lost 6 bases and J lost 0; bases outside the gene matches: 4. The germline V gene encodes CDR1 SNHLY and CDR2 FYNNEI. This CDR3 contains 14 residues.

The chain recombines TRBV10-3 with TRBJ2-2, with 10 bases lining up with TRBD2. The CDR3 is 17 residues long. Per the germline V gene, CDR1 is ENHRY and CDR2 is SYGVKD. V lost 3 bases and J lost 0; bases outside the gene matches: 4. In nucleotides, the CDR3 is TGTGCCATCAGTGAAATCAGCGGGGGGGCGAACACCGGGGAGCTGTTTTTT. Translated: CAISEISGGANTGELFF.

The genes are TRBV2 and TRBJ2-7; 10 bases are a match to TRBD2. Per the germline V gene, CDR1 is SNHLY and CDR2 is FYNNEI. V dropped 3 bases and J dropped 3; count of bases not matched to a gene: 5. The CDR3 has 15 residues. The CDR3 region is CASSESSGSFYEQYF. In nucleotides, the CDR3 is TGTGCCAGCAGTGAGTCTAGCGGGAGCTTCTACGAGCAGTACTTC.

The chain joins TRBV3-1 (or the pseudogene TRBV3-2) to TRBJ2-1; the match to TRBD2 covers 7 bases. The V segment lost 0 bases and the J segment 12 bases; nucleotides outside the gene matches: 5. Germline CDR1 is LGHDT and CDR2 is YNNKEL (reference sequence). The CDR3 contains 13 residues. The CDR3 is CASSQDSGLGQFF. In nucleotides, the CDR3 is TGTGCCAGCAGCCAAGATAGCGGGTTGGGGCAGTTCTTC.

The chain is built from TRBV11-2 and TRBJ2-5; 8 nucleotides align to TRBD1. The CDR3 is 13 residues long. Germline V CDR1 and CDR2: SGHAT, FQNNGV. V lost 5 bases and J lost 8; bases outside the gene matches: 7. The CDR3 protein is CASSTGDRKTQYF. The CDR3 region has the DNA TGTGCCAGCAGCACAGGGGACAGGAAAACCCAGTACTTC.

The chain carries TRBV4-1 and TRBJ2-1; 10 bases match TRBD2. This CDR3 is 16 amino acids long. CDR1 is MGHRA, CDR2 YSYEKL, per germline. The J segment lost 3 bases and the V segment lost 4 bases, leaving 6 bases of the junction unmatched. Here the CDR3 DNA reads TGCGCCAGCAGCCCAACTAGCGGGGCAAACTACAATGAGCAGTTCTTC. Residues: CASSPTSGANYNEQFF.

The chain is built from TRBV5-1 and TRBJ1-2, with a tentative D call TRBD1 (6 bases). This CDR3 spans 19 amino acids. V lost 5 bases and J 4 bases, leaving 30 bases between the germline ends. From germline, CDR1 is SGHRS and CDR2 YFSETQ. CDR3 coding DNA: TGCGCCAGCAGTCAAAACCGTCCCGGGACACGGACGCGGGTCTATGGCTACACCTTC. Its translation is CASSQNRPGTRTRVYGYTF.

The chain is built from TRBV28 and TRBJ2-7, with 8 bases aligning to TRBD1. The CDR3 runs 15 residues. Germline CDR1 MDHEN, CDR2 SYDVKM. V lost 6 bases and J lost 0; bases outside the gene matches: 7. In nucleotides, the CDR3 is TGTGCCAGCAGCCCCGGGACAGGTTACTCCTACGAGCAGTACTTC. This translates into CASSPGTGYSYEQYF.

CDR3 DNA sequence: TGCAGTGCTAGAGTCGGGGTCGGGCAGTACTTC. It encodes CSARVGVGQYF. The J gene is TRBJ2-7, the V gene TRBV20-1; the D gene is possibly TRBD2 (5 bases). Trimming took 1 base from V and 9 from J, leaving 10 bases between them. Germline CDR1 reads DFQATT; CDR2 reads SNEGSKA (reference sequence). The CDR3 contains 11 residues.

The chain is built from TRBV28 and TRBJ2-7; weak D call: TRBD2 (5 bases). Trimming took 7 bases from V and 4 from J, leaving 11 bases between them. The CDR3 has 12 amino acids. Per the germline V gene, CDR1 is MDHEN and CDR2 is SYDVKM. DNA for the CDR3: TGTGCCAGCAAGGAACGGGGTTACGAGCAGTACTTC. Its protein is CASKERGYEQYF.

The genes are TRBV7-9 and TRBJ2-5, with D unresolved. Germline CDR1 and CDR2: SEHNR and FQNEAQ (reference sequence). This CDR3 has 13 amino acids. Trimming took off 1 base at V and 2 bases at J, with 5 bases between the two ends. CDR3 DNA sequence: TGTGCCAGCAGCTTAGGCCTACAAGAGACCCAGTACTTC. Its protein product is CASSLGLQETQYF. Supplemented by reference TRBV7-9 and TRBJ2-5, the full variable domain reads DTGVSQNPRHKITKRGQNVTFRCDPISEHNRLYWYRQTLGQGPEFLTYFQNEAQLEKSRLLSDRFSAERPKGSFSTLEIQRTEQGDSAMYLCASSLGLQETQYFGPGTRLLVL.

The rearrangement links TRBV7-6 to TRBJ2-2; 8 positions agree with TRBD2. CDR1 SGHVS and CDR2 FNYEAQ come from the germline V gene. This CDR3 has 14 amino acids. J lost 7 bases, V lost 5 bases, and 6 bases had no gene match. CDR3 sequence reads: CASSTKAGDGELFF. For the CDR3, the DNA is TGTGCCAGCAGCACTAAAGCGGGAGACGGGGAGCTGTTTTTT.

The chain combines TRBV2 with TRBJ2-5; 11 bases agree with TRBD1. This CDR3 is 16 amino acids long. The trim removed 4 bases at V and 5 bases at J, leaving 9 bases unmatched. The V gene's germline CDR1 is SNHLY and CDR2 FYNNEI. The chain's CDR3 is CASSARDRGVGETQYF. The CDR3 coding sequence is TGTGCCAGCAGTGCCCGGGACAGGGGGGTCGGGGAGACCCAGTACTTC. Drawing the rest from reference TRBV2 and TRBJ2-5, the complete variable domain is EPEVTQTPSHQVTQMGQEVILRCVPISNHLYFYWYRQILGQKVEFLVSFYNNEISEKSEIFDDQFSVERPDGSNFTLKIRSTKLEDSAMYFCASSARDRGVGETQYFGPGTRLLVL.

In its sample, this clone was seen a few times. The V call is TRBV7-9, the J call TRBJ2-7; 10 bases match TRBD2. The junction had 10 bases not matched to a gene; V was cut back by 2 bases and J by 3 bases. CDR1 SEHNR and CDR2 FQNEAQ come from the germline V gene (reference sequence). This CDR3 has 17 residues. CDR3 region: CASSLLAGATGNYEQYF. CDR3 in DNA: TGTGCCAGCAGCTTACTAGCGGGGGCGACAGGGAACTACGAGCAGTACTTC.

This chain connects TRBV5-1 to TRBJ1-1; D is uncertain. Per the germline V gene, CDR1 is SGHRS and CDR2 is YFSETQ. This CDR3 region has 14 residues. The V end was cut by 3 bases, the J end by 4 bases, with 13 bases between. CDR3 region: CASSWAGEGTEAFF. CDR3 nucleotides: TGCGCCAGCAGCTGGGCCGGGGAGGGCACTGAAGCTTTCTTT.

The chain carries TRBV12-3 or TRBV12-4 and TRBJ2-5; D unclear. The CDR3 is made up of 13 amino acids. The ends were cut back, 3 bases at V and 4 bases at J, with 9 bases in the middle. The CDR3 is CASSFLRLETQYF. DNA of the CDR3: TGTGCCAGCAGTTTTTTGCGCCTAGAGACCCAGTACTTC.

The V call is TRBV5-1, the J call TRBJ2-1; 7 positions match TRBD1. Unmatched junction bases numbered 7, after V lost 1 base and J lost 6 bases. CDR1 and CDR2 from the germline V gene are SGHRS and YFSETQ. The CDR3 covers 15 residues. The CDR3 spells CASSLLPGGGNEQFF. The CDR3 DNA sequence: TGCGCCAGCAGCTTGCTGCCAGGGGGTGGCAATGAGCAGTTCTTC. Supplemented by reference TRBV5-1 and TRBJ2-1, the full variable domain reads KAGVTQTPRYLIKTRGQQVTLSCSPISGHRSVSWYQQTPGQGLQFLFEYFSETQRNKGNFPGRFSGRQFSNSRSEMNVSTLELGDSALYLCASSLLPGGGNEQFFGPGTRLTVL.

V and J are TRBV4-1 and TRBJ2-4; a possible D gene is TRBD2 (5 bases). The V end lost 3 bases, the J end lost 0 bases, and 15 bases lay between the germline ends. The germline CDR1 and CDR2 sequences are MGHRA and YSYEKL. This CDR3 comprises 17 residues. The DNA of the CDR3 is TGCGCCAGCAGCCAGGGCCTCAGTGGACTAGCCAAAAACATTCAGTACTTC. Amino acid sequence: CASSQGLSGLAKNIQYF.

V gene TRBV19 combines with J gene TRBJ2-1, with TRBD2 identical over 11 bases. The germline gives CDR1 LNHDA, CDR2 SQIVND (reference sequence). The CDR3 is 16 residues long. Trimming took 5 bases from V and 9 from J; bases not matched to a gene: 12. Here the CDR3 reads CASSLAGGYKHSEQFF. As DNA, the CDR3 is TGTGCCAGTAGTCTAGCGGGAGGATATAAACACAGTGAGCAGTTCTTC.

As regards this clone: Other nucleotide sequences from this sample produce the same CDR3. The rearrangement uses TRBV7-3 and TRBJ2-1, with 9 bases that match TRBD1. Trimming removed 5 bases from V and 5 bases from J; junction bases left unmatched: 4. The CDR3 contains 14 residues. Germline V gives CDR1 SGHTA, CDR2 FQGTGA. The CDR3 coding sequence is TGTGCCAGCAGCCTAGGACAGGGGCACAATGAGCAGTTCTTC. Protein sequence: CASSLGQGHNEQFF.

The rearrangement links TRBV7-9 to TRBJ2-1; perhaps TRBD1 as D (5 bases). Germline CDR1 reads SEHNR; CDR2 reads FQNEAQ (reference sequence). Trimming removed 5 bases from V and 0 bases from J, with 11 bases in between. This CDR3 region has 15 residues. CDR3 loop: CASSATGLSYNEQFF. CDR3 DNA: TGTGCCAGCAGCGCCACAGGTCTCTCCTACAATGAGCAGTTCTTC.

This clone showed up just once. The J gene is TRBJ1-5, the V gene TRBV5-1; the D gene is possibly TRBD1 (6 bases). Trimming left V 4 bases short and J 7 bases short, with 18 bases between. The germline CDR1 and CDR2 sequences are SGHRS and YFSETQ. The CDR3 has 15 residues. The CDR3 loop is CASSPEGGPGQPQHF. CDR3 in DNA: TGCGCCAGCAGCCCGGAGGGGGGGCCGGGCCAGCCCCAGCATTTT.

The chain uses TRBV9 and TRBJ2-1, with D possibly TRBD1 on 6 matching bases. CDR1 and CDR2 from the germline V gene are SGDLS and YYNGEE. The CDR3 runs to 15 residues. Trimming took off 2 bases at V and 2 bases at J, with 11 bases between the two ends. The CDR3 loop is CASSVRQATYNEQFF. CDR3 nucleotide sequence: TGTGCCAGCAGCGTTCGACAGGCAACCTACAATGAGCAGTTCTTC.

V and J are TRBV28 and TRBJ1-6; 7 nucleotides match TRBD1. Losses at the gene ends were 2 bases for V and 0 bases for J; bases not matched to a gene: 10. The CDR3 contains 19 residues. Germline V CDR1 and CDR2: MDHEN, SYDVKM. The CDR3 nucleotides are TGTGCCAGCAGTTTACGTCGGGACAGCATGAGCTCCTATAATTCACCCCTCCACTTT. It encodes CASSLRRDSMSSYNSPLHF.

The chain links TRBV16 to TRBJ2-5; 7 bases match TRBD1. Germline V gene data show CDR1 as KGHSY and CDR2 as FQNENV. The CDR3 runs 15 residues. Trimming took 6 bases from V and 5 from J; bases not matched to a gene: 12. The DNA of the CDR3 is TGTGCCAGCAGACTCGGAGACAGGGTATACGAGACCCAGTACTTC. Its translation is CASRLGDRVYETQYF.

The J gene is TRBJ1-5, the V gene TRBV6-1; 7 bases map to TRBD1. Trimming at V came to 2 bases and at J to 6 bases, leaving 13 bases not matched to a gene. The germline V gene encodes CDR1 MNHNS and CDR2 SASEGT. The CDR3 contains 17 residues. The DNA for the CDR3 is TGTGCCAGCAGTGAAAGGACAGGACCCCATGGAAGTCAGCCCCAGCATTTT. Encoded protein: CASSERTGPHGSQPQHF.

The chain joins TRBV18 to TRBJ2-7, with 7 nucleotides matching TRBD1. Germline trimming cut 4 bases from V and 5 bases from J; bases unmatched to any gene: 11. The CDR3 loop spans 15 amino acids. CDR1 and CDR2 from the germline V gene are KGHSH and LQKENI. This CDR3 is CASSLAQGPIDEQYF. The DNA of the CDR3 is TGTGCCAGCTCACTAGCACAGGGGCCTATCGACGAGCAGTACTTC.

The chain couples TRBV19 to TRBJ1-1, with a tentative D call TRBD1 (6 bases). The V end lost 3 bases, the J end lost 2 bases, and 10 bases lay between the germline ends. The CDR3 length is 14 residues. The germline V gene encodes CDR1 LNHDA and CDR2 SQIVND (reference sequence). The CDR3 DNA reads TGTGCCAGTAGTATCTCACAGGGAAACACTGAAGCTTTCTTT. This encodes CASSISQGNTEAFF.